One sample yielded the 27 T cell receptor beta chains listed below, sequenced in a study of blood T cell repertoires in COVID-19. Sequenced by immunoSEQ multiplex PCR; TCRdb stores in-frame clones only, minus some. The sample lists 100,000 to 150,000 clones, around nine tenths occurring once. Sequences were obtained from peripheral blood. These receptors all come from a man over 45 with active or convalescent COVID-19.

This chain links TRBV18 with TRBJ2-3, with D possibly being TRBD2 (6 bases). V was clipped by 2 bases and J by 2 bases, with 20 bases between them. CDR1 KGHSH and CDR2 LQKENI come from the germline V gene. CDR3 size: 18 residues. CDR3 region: CASSPVAAGRPPTDTQYF. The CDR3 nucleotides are TGTGCCAGCTCACCAGTTGCAGCGGGCAGACCCCCCACAGATACGCAGTATTTT.

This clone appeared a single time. In nucleotides, the CDR3 is TGCGCCAGCAGCCAAGGGTCACCGGGGGGCGCGATTAGTGAGCAGTTCTTC. It yields the protein CASSQGSPGGAISEQFF. V and J are TRBV4-1 and TRBJ2-1; a possible D gene is TRBD2 (7 bases). Trimming removed 1 base at V and 9 bases at J, with 22 bases between. Germline assignment: CDR1 MGHRA and CDR2 YSYEKL. This CDR3 contains 17 residues.

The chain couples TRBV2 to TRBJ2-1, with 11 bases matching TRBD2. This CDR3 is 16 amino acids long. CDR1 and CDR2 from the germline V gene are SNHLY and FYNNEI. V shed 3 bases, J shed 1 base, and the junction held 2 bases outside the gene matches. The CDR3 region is CASSDSGRASYNEQFF. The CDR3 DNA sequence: TGTGCCAGCAGTGATAGCGGGAGGGCGTCCTACAATGAGCAGTTCTTC.

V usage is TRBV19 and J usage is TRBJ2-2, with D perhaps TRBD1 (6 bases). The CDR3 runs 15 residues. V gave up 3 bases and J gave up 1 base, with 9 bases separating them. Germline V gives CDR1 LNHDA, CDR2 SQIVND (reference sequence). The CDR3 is CASSMAQGNTGELFF. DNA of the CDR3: TGTGCCAGTAGTATGGCACAGGGGAACACCGGGGAGCTGTTTTTT. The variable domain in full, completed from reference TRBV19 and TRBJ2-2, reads DGGITQSPKYLFRKEGQNVTLSCEQNLNHDAMYWYRQDPGQGLRLIYYSQIVNDFQKGDIAEGYSVSREKKESFPLTVTSAQKNPTAFYLCASSMAQGNTGELFFGEGSRLTVL.

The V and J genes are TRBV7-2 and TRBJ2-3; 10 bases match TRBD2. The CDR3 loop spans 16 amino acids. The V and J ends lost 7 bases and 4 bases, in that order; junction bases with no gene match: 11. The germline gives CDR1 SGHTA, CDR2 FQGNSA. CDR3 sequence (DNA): TGTGCCAGCATAAGAAGCGGGAGGGCTCTTTCAGATACGCAGTATTTT. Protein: CASIRSGRALSDTQYF.

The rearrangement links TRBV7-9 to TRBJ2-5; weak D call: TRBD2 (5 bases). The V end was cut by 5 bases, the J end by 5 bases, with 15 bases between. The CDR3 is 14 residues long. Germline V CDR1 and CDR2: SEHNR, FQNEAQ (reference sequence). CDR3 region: CASSPYTPGETQYF. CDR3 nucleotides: TGTGCCAGCAGCCCATACACACCGGGGGAGACCCAGTACTTC.

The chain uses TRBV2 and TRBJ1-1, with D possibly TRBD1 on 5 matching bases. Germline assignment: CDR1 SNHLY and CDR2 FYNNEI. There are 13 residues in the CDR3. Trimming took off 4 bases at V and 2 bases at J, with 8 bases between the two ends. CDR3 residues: CASSVGQNTEAFF. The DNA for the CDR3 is TGTGCCAGCAGTGTGGGGCAAAACACTGAAGCTTTCTTT.

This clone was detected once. This CDR3 reads CSASSPTGGKQETQYF. CDR3 DNA sequence: TGCAGTGCTAGTTCACCCACAGGCGGGAAGCAAGAGACCCAGTACTTC. The genes are TRBV20-1 and TRBJ2-5, with D tentatively TRBD2 (6 bases). CDR1 and CDR2 (germline): DFQATT, SNEGSKA (reference sequence). The V end was cut by 3 bases, the J end by 2 bases, with 19 bases between. The CDR3 consists of 16 residues.

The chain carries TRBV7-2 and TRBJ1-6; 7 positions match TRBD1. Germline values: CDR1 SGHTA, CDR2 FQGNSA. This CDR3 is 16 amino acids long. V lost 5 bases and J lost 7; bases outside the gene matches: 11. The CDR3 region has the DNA TGTGCCAGCAGCCCAACAGTTGGGACAGCCAATTCACCCCTCCACTTT. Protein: CASSPTVGTANSPLHF.

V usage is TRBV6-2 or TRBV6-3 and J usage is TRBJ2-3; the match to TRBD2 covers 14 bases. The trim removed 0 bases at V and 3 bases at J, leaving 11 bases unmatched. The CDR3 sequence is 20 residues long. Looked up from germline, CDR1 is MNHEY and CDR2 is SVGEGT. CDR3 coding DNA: TGTGCCAGCAGTTACTCGTTAAGACTAGCGGGGGGGCCAGGAACAGATACGCAGTATTTT. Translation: CASSYSLRLAGGPGTDTQYF.

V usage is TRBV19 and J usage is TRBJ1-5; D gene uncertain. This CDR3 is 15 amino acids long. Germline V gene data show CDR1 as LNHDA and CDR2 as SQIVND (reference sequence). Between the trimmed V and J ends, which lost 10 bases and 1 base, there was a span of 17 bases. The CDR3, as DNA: TGTGCCACCACAGCCGGGATGCGGAGCAATCAGCCCCAGCATTTT. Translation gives CATTAGMRSNQPQHF.

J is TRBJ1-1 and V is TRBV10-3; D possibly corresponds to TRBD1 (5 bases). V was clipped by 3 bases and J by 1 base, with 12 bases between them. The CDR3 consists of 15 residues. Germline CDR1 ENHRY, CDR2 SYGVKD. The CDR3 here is CAISERGLGNTEAFF. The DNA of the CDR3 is TGTGCCATCAGTGAAAGGGGATTAGGGAACACTGAAGCTTTCTTT.

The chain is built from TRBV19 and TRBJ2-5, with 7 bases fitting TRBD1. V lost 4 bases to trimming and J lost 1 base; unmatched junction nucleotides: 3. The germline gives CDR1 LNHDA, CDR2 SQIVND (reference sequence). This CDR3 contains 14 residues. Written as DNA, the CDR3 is TGTGCCAGTAGTACAACAGGGGCCCAAGAGACCCAGTACTTC. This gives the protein CASSTTGAQETQYF.

In nucleotides, the CDR3 is TGTGCCTGGAGTTTATCTTTAGTGAACACTGAAGCTTTCTTT. Its translation is CAWSLSLVNTEAFF. The chain joins TRBV30 to TRBJ1-1; D is undetermined. The CDR3 has 14 residues. V lost 2 bases, J lost 0 bases, and 10 bases lay in between. Germline CDR1 reads GTSNPN; CDR2 reads SVGIG (reference sequence).

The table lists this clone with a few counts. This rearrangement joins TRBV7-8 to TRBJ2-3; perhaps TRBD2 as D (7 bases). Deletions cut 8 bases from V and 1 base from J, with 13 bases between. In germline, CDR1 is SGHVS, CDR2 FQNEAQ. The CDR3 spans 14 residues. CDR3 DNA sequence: TGTGCCAGCGGCGGGGGCGCGGGCACAGATACGCAGTATTTT. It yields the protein CASGGGAGTDTQYF.

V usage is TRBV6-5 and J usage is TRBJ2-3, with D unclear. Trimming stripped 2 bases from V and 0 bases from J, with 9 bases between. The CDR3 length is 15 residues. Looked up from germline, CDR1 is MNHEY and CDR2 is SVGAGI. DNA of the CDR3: TGTGCCAGCAGTTACCGAGCGAAAAGCACAGATACGCAGTATTTT. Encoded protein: CASSYRAKSTDTQYF.

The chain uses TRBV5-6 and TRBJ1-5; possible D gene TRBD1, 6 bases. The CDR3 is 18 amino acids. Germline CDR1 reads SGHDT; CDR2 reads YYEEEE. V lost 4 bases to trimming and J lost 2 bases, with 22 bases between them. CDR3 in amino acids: CASSRLIGRGTGNQPQHF. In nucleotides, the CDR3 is TGTGCCAGCAGCCGATTAATTGGCAGGGGCACGGGCAATCAGCCCCAGCATTTT.

CDR3 DNA sequence: TGTGCCACCAGTGATCCGGGACAGGGGTTCTACGAGCAGTACTTC. Translated, it gives CATSDPGQGFYEQYF. V gene TRBV24-1 combines with J gene TRBJ2-7; 10 bases match TRBD1. Germline V gene sequence: CDR1 KGHDR, CDR2 SFDVKD. The CDR3 has 15 amino acids. Trimming removed 3 bases from V and 3 bases from J; junction bases left unmatched: 4.

The CDR3 DNA follows: TGTGCCAGCAGCTCCAGACGGGGGGAGAATCAGCCCCAGCATTTT. Its translation: CASSSRRGENQPQHF. V is TRBV7-2 and J is TRBJ1-5; possible D gene TRBD1, 5 bases. Between the trimmed V and J ends, which lost 4 bases and 4 bases, there was a span of 14 bases. Germline V gives CDR1 SGHTA, CDR2 FQGNSA. The CDR3 loop spans 15 amino acids.

CDR3 DNA sequence: TGCGCCAGCAGCTTGCTTTCCAGGGATCAGCCCCAGCATTTT. It encodes CASSLLSRDQPQHF. V and J are TRBV5-1 and TRBJ1-5, with D tentatively TRBD1 (5 bases). This CDR3 has 14 amino acids. Germline V gives CDR1 SGHRS, CDR2 YFSETQ. The V and J ends lost 1 base and 5 bases respectively, with 10 bases between them.

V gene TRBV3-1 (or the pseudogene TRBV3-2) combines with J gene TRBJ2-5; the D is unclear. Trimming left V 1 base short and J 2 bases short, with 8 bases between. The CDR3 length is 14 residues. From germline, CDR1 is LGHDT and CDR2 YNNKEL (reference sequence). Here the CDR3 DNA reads TGTGCCAGCAGCCAAGTTACAGCACAAGAGACCCAGTACTTC. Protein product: CASSQVTAQETQYF.

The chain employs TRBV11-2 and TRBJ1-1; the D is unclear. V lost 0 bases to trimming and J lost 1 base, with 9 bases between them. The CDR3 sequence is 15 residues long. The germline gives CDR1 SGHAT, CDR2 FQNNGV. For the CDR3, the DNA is TGTGCCAGCAGCTTAGAGGCCCTTCCGAACACTGAAGCTTTCTTT. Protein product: CASSLEALPNTEAFF.

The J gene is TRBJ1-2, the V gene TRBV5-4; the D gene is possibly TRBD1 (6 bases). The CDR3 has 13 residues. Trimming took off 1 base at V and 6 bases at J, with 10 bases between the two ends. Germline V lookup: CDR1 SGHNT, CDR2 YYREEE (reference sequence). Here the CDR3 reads CASSLSGAHGYTF. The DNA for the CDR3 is TGTGCCAGCAGCTTGTCAGGGGCCCATGGCTACACCTTC.

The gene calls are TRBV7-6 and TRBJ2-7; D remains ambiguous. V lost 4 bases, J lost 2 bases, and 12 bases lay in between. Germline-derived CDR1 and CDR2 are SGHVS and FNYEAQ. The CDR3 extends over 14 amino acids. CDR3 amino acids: CASSSSRNPYEQYF. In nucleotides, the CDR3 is TGTGCCAGCAGCTCTTCCAGGAATCCCTACGAGCAGTACTTC.

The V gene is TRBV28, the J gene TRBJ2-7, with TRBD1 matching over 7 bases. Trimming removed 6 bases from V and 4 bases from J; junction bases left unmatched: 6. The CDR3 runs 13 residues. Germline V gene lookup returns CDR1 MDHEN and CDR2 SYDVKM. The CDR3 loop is CASRIGTDYEQYF. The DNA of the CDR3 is TGTGCCAGCAGAATCGGGACAGATTACGAGCAGTACTTC.

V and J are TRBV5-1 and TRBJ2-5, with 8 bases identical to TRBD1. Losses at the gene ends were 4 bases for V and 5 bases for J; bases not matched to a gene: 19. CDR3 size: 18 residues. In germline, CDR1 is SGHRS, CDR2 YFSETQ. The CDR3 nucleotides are TGCGCCAGCAGCCAGGACAGGGTAGCATCCCCCAGTAGGGAGACCCAGTACTTC. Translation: CASSQDRVASPSRETQYF.

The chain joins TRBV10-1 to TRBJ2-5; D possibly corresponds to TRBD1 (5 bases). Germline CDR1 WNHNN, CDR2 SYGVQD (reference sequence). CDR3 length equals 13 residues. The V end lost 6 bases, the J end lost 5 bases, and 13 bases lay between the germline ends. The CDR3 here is CASRTGGGETQYF. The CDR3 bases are TGCGCCAGCAGAACAGGCGGCGGTGAGACCCAGTACTTC.